The 6 T cell receptor beta chains in this list originate from one sample, sequenced in a study of regulatory T cells in long-lasting Graves disease. Noted time point: persistent/refractory GD, antithyroid drugs over 5 years with positive TRAb. After RNA was extracted from PBMCs, the TCR library was made from it. Arm-PCR of CDR3 regions and iRepertoire HTBI primers were the basis on which TCR beta libraries were built. TCRdb re-called the multiplex PCR reads with MiXCR, one entry per CDR3 protein. Of fewer than 400,000 distinct CDR3 sequences in the sample, less than 20% were seen once. Sequencing used peripheral blood mononuclear cells (PBMCs), obtained when the disease was refractory, from a patient treated with antithyroid drugs. These receptors originate from a female donor with Graves disease.

This clonotype was counted at least ten times. This rearrangement joins TRBV27 to TRBJ1-1; TRBD1 might be the D (6 bases). This CDR3 spans 11 amino acids. The germline V gene has CDR1 MNHEY and CDR2 SMNVEV (reference sequence). Trimming shortened V by 6 bases and J by 4 bases, and 6 bases separated the two germline ends. Written as DNA, the CDR3 is TGTGCCAGCAGGGGGGCCACTGAAGCTTTCTTT. Translated, it gives CASRGATEAFF.

The chain couples TRBV12-3 or TRBV12-4 to TRBJ1-3; perhaps TRBD1 as D (5 bases). Between the trimmed V and J ends, which lost 5 bases and 2 bases, there was a span of 13 bases. This CDR3 comprises 15 residues. Here the CDR3 DNA reads TGTGCCAGCAGTCCACAGGTCACCCCTGGAAACACCATATATTTT. It codes for CASSPQVTPGNTIYF.

The V and J genes are TRBV5-1 and TRBJ1-1; D gene ambiguous. CDR3 length: 14 amino acids. Germline CDR1 is SGHRS and CDR2 is YFSETQ. V shed 3 bases and J shed 1 base, with 10 bases lying between them. The CDR3 region is CASSSLWANTEAFF. The CDR3 DNA reads as TGCGCCAGCAGCTCTCTTTGGGCGAACACTGAAGCTTTCTTT.

The sample holds many counts of this clonotype. This chain joins TRBV7-2 and TRBJ2-5; TRBD1 aligns across 7 bases. J was trimmed by 5 bases and V by 5 bases; bases with no gene match: 11. The CDR3 extends over 15 amino acids. Germline V gene data show CDR1 as SGHTA and CDR2 as FQGNSA. CDR3 sequence: CASSQDRERWETQYF. The CDR3, as DNA: TGTGCCAGCAGCCAAGACAGGGAGCGCTGGGAGACCCAGTACTTC.

Comments on this clonotype: One junction end disagrees with the germline gene, perhaps due to a read error. This sequence joins TRBV10-3 and TRBJ1-2; D possibly corresponds to TRBD1 (5 bases). This CDR3 region has 15 residues. The germline gives CDR1 ENHRY, CDR2 SYGVKD. CDR3 residues: CAISERQGYNYGHTF. CDR3 nucleotide sequence: TGTGCCATCAGTGAAAGGCAGGGTTATAACTATGGCCACACCTTC.

The J gene is TRBJ2-5, the V gene TRBV7-2; TRBD1 might be the D (6 bases). CDR3 length: 22 amino acids. CDR1 SGHTA and CDR2 FQGNSA come from the germline V gene. Trimming pared 2 bases from V and 5 bases from J, leaving 36 bases between. CDR3 bases: TGTGCCAGCAGCTTATTTCGGGCCAGAAAGGCAGGAACAGGGTCCCGATCTGAGACCCAGTACTTC. Translated, it gives CASSLFRARKAGTGSRSETQYF.